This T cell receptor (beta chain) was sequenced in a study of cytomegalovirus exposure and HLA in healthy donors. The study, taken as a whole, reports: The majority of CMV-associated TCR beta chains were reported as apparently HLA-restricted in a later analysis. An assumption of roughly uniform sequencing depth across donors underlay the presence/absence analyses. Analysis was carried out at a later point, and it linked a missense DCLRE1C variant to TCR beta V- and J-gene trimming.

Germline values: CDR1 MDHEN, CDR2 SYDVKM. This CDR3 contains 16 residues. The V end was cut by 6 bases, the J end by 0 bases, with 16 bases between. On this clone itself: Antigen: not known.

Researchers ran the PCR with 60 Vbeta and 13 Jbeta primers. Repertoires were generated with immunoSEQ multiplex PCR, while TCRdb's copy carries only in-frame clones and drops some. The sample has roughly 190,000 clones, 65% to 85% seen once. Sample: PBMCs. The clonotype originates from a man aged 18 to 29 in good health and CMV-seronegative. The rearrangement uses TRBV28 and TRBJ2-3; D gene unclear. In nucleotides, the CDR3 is TGTGCCAGCAGCCCCCCTCGCGGTTCTAGCACAGATACGCAGTATTTT. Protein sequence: CASSPPRGSSTDTQYF.